What follows is one T cell receptor beta chain and its context. These data are taken from a study of blood T cell repertoires in COVID-19. The wider study: The United States, Italy and Spain were the sources of the acute and convalescent COVID-19 samples.

The CDR3 runs to 15 residues. Germline V CDR1 and CDR2: SGHTA, FQGNSA. V was clipped by 1 base and J by 11 bases, with 20 bases between them. Original handling: Cell counts per sample came from amplifying reference gene primers. This table comes from immunoSEQ multiplex PCR, and its TCRdb copy is limited to in-frame clones, with some not included. The V and J calls and clone size come from that table; D and trimming were worked out from the DNA. The table records around 65,000 clones, 76% of them present only once. This TCR came from a woman between 50 and 59 years old with active or convalescent COVID-19. The rearrangement uses TRBV7-2 and TRBJ1-1, with D perhaps matching TRBD1 (6 bases). Sequencing used peripheral blood. DNA of the CDR3: TGTGCCAGCAGCTTAGGGTGGGGCGGGGGCAGGAAGGCTTTCTTT. This translates into CASSLGWGGGRKAFF.